This record looks at one TCR beta chain sequence and its context. The germline gives CDR1 SGHAT, CDR2 FQNNGV. The CDR3 extends over 13 amino acids. V gave up 6 bases and J gave up 4 bases, with 12 bases separating them. This specimen comes from a study of cytomegalovirus exposure and HLA in healthy donors. Amplification used 60 Vbeta primers and 13 Jbeta primers. Clones were read by immunoSEQ multiplex PCR, and TCRdb kept only the in-frame ones, dropping some. Here the sample spans 100,000 to 150,000 clones, more than 80% being singletons. This TCR was recovered from a middle-aged man in good health and CMV-seronegative. What was sequenced was PBMCs. The chain couples TRBV11-2 to TRBJ1-1, with D perhaps TRBD1 (5 bases). CDR3 DNA: TGTGCCAGCAGTTCAAGGGGATTCACTGAAGCTTTCTTT. The encoded protein is CASSSRGFTEAFF. Drawing the rest from reference TRBV11-2 and TRBJ1-1, the complete variable domain is EAGVAQSPRYKIIEKRQSVAFWCNPISGHATLYWYQQILGQGPKLLIQFQNNGVVDDSQLPKDRFSAERLKGVDSTLKIQPAKLEDSAVYLCASSSRGFTEAFFGQGTRLTVV.